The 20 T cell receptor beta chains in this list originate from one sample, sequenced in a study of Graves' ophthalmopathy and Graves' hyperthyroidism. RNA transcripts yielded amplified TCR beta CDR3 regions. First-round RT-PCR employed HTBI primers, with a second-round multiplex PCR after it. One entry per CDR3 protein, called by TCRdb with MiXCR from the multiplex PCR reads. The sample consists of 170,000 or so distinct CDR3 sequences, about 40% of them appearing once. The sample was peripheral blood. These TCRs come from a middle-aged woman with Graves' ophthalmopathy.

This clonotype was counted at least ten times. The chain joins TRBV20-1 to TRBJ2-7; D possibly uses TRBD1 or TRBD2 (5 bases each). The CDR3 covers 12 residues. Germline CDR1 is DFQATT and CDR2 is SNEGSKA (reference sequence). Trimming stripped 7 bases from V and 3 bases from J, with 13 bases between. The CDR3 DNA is TGCAGTGTTGAGGGGAATCGCTACGAGCAGTACTTC. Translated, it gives CSVEGNRYEQYF.

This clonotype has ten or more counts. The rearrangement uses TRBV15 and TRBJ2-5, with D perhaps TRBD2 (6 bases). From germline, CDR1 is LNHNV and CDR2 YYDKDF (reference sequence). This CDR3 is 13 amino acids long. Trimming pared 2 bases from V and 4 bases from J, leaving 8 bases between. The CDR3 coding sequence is TGTGCCACCAGCAGACAGGGAGGAGAGACCCAGTACTTC. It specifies CATSRQGGETQYF. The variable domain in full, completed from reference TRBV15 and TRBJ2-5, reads DAMVIQNPRYQVTQFGKPVTLSCSQTLNHNVMYWYQQKSSQAPKLLFHYYDKDFNNEADTPDNFQSRRPNTSFCFLDIRSPGLGDTAMYLCATSRQGGETQYFGPGTRLLVL.

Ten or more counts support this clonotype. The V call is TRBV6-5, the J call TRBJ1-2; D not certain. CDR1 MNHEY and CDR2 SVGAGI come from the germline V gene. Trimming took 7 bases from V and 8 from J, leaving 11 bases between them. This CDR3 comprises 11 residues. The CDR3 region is CASTVQGGYTF. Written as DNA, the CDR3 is TGTGCCAGCACCGTACAAGGCGGCTACACCTTC.

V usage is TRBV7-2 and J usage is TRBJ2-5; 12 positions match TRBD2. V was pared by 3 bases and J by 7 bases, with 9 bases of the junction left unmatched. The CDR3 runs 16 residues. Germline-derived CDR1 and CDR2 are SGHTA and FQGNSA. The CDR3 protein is CASSFQLAGGLGTQYF. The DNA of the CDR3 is TGTGCCAGCAGCTTTCAACTAGCGGGAGGTCTTGGGACCCAGTACTTC.

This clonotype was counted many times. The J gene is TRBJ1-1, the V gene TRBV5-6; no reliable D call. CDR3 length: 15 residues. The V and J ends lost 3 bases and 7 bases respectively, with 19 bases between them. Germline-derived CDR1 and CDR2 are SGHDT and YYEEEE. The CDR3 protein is CASSYRAPASGEAFF. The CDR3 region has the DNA TGTGCCAGCAGCTACCGGGCCCCCGCCTCGGGTGAAGCTTTCTTT.

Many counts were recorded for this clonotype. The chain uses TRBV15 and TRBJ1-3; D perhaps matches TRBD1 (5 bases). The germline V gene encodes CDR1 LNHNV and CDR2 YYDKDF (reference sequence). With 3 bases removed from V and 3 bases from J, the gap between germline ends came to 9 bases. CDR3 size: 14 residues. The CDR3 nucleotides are TGTGCCACCAGCAGGTCCAGGGTTGGAAACACCATATATTTT. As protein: CATSRSRVGNTIYF.

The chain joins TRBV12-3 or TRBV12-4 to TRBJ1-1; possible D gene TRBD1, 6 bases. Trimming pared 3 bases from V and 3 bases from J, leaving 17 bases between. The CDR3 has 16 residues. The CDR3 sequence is CASSFTGYSSDTEAFF. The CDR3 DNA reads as TGTGCCAGCAGTTTTACAGGGTATAGTTCCGACACTGAAGCTTTCTTT.

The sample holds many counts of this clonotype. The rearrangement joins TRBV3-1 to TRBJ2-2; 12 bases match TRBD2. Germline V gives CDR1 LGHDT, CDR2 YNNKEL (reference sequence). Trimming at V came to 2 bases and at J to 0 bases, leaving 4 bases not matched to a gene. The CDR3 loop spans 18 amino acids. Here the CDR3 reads CASSQTRTSGTNTGELFF. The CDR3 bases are TGTGCCAGCAGCCAAACCCGGACTAGCGGGACGAACACCGGGGAGCTGTTTTTT.

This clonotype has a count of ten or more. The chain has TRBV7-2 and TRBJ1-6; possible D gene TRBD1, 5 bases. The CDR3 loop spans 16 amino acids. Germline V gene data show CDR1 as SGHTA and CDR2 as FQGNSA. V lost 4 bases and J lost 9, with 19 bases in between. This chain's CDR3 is CASSSYGLGGTSPLHF. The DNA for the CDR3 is TGTGCCAGCAGCTCCTATGGACTGGGGGGAACTTCACCCCTCCACTTT.

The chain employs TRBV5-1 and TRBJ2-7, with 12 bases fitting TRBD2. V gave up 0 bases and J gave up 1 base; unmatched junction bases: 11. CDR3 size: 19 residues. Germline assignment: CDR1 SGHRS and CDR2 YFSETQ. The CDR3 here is CASSLEPLAGGPLSYEQYF. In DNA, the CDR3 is TGCGCCAGCAGCTTGGAGCCTCTAGCGGGAGGGCCTCTATCCTACGAGCAGTACTTC.

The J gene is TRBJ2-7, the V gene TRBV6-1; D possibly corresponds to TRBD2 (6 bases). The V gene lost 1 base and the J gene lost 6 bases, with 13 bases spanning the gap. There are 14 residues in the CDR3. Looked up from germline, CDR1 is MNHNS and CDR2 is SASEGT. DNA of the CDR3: TGTGCCAGCAGTGAAGTTGGGACTTCTGGCGAGCAGTACTTC. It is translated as CASSEVGTSGEQYF.

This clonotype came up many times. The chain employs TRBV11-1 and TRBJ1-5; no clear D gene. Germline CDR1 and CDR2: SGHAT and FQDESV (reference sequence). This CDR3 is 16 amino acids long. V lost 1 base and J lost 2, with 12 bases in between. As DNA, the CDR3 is TGTGCCAGCAGCTTAGACGAGGGAAGGGGCAATCAGCCCCAGCATTTT. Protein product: CASSLDEGRGNQPQHF.

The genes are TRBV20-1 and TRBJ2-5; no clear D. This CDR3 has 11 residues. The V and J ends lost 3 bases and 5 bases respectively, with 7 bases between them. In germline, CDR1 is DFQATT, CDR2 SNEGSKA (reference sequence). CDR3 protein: CSASLEETQYF. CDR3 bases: TGCAGTGCTAGTCTGGAGGAGACCCAGTACTTC.

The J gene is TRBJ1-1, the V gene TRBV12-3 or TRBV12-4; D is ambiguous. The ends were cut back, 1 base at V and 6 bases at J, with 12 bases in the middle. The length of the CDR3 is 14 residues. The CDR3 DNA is TGTGCCAGCAGTTTAGGACCTTTAAAACCTGAAGCTTTCTTT. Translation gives CASSLGPLKPEAFF.

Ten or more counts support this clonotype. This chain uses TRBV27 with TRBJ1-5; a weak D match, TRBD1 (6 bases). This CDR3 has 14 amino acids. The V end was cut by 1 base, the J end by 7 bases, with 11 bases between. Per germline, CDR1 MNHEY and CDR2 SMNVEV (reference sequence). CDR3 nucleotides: TGTGCCAGCAGTTTATTAGGGGGTTTGCAGCCCCAGCATTTT. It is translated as CASSLLGGLQPQHF.

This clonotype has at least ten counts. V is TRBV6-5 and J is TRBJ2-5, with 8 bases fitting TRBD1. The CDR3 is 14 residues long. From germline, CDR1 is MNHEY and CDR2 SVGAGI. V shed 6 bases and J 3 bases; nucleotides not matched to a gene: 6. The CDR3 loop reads CASSQTGEEETQYF. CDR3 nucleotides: TGTGCCAGCAGCCAGACAGGGGAGGAAGAGACCCAGTACTTC.

CDR3 sequence (DNA): TGTGCCAGCAGGGGGGTCAGGGACTCCCGATACGAGCAGTACTTC. It encodes CASRGVRDSRYEQYF. The chain joins TRBV28 to TRBJ2-7; D may be TRBD2 (6 bases). This CDR3 region has 15 residues. Trimming removed 6 bases from V and 4 bases from J, with 19 bases in between. The germline CDR1 and CDR2 sequences are MDHEN and SYDVKM. Variable domain in full (rest from reference TRBV28 and TRBJ2-7): DVKVTQSSRYLVKRTGEKVFLECVQDMDHENMFWYRQDPGLGLRLIYFSYDVKMKEKGDIPEGYSVSREKKERFSLILESASTNQTSMYLCASRGVRDSRYEQYFGPGTRLTVT.

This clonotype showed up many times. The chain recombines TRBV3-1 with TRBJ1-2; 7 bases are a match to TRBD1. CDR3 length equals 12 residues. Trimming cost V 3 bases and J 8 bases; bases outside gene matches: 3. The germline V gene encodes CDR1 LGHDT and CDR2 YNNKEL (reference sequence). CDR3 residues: CASSHTGEGYTF. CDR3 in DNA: TGTGCCAGCAGCCATACAGGGGAAGGCTACACCTTC. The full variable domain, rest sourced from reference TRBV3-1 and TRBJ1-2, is DTAVSQTPKYLVTQMGNDKSIKCEQNLGHDTMYWYKQDSKKFLKIMFSYNNKELIINETVPNRFSPKSPDKAHLNLHINSLELGDSAVYFCASSHTGEGYTFGSGTRLTVV.

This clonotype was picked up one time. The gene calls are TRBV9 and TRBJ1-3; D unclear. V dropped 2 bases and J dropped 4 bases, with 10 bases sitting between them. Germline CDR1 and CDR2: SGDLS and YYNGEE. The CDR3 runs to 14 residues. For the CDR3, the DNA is TGTGCCAGCAGCGTTGGTCCAGGCGGAAACACCATATATTTT. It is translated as CASSVGPGGNTIYF.

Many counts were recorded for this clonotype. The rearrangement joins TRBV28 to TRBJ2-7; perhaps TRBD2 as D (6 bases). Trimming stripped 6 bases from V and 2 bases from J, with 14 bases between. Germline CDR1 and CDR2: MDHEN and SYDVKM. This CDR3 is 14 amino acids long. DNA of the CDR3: TGTGCCAGCAGGGAGGGACCTGGCACCTACGAGCAGTACTTC. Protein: CASREGPGTYEQYF. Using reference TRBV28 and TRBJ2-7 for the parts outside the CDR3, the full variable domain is DVKVTQSSRYLVKRTGEKVFLECVQDMDHENMFWYRQDPGLGLRLIYFSYDVKMKEKGDIPEGYSVSREKKERFSLILESASTNQTSMYLCASREGPGTYEQYFGPGTRLTVT.